Each of the 30 T cell receptor beta chains below was sequenced from the same sample in a study of T cells in tuberculosis. TCRdb's copy holds only in-frame clones and misses some; the assay was immunoSEQ multiplex PCR. The data show around 60,000 clones, 81% seen once. After thawing and overnight rest, PBMC were stained with GMM-loaded CD1B tetramer, viability dye and anti-CD3 for sorting. The CD1B tetramers carried C32 glucose monomycolate purified from Rhodococcus equi. Sequencing was done on a sample of CD1b-GMM tetramer-negative cells sorted from PBMCs. These receptor sequences come from an adult woman with latent tuberculosis.

Only a few counts were recorded for this clone. The sample has other DNA sequences that encode this CDR3 too. V usage is TRBV6-5 and J usage is TRBJ1-5; D is unclear. Germline CDR1 MNHEY, CDR2 SVGAGI. V lost 6 bases, J lost 0 bases, and 12 bases lay in between. This CDR3 is built from 15 residues. CDR3 sequence: CASRIREYSNQPQHF. The CDR3 DNA sequence: TGTGCCAGCAGAATAAGGGAGTATAGCAATCAGCCCCAGCATTTT.

The rearrangement links TRBV7-6 to TRBJ2-1; D not resolved. CDR1 and CDR2 (germline): SGHVS, FNYEAQ. The CDR3 covers 14 residues. The ends were cut back, 5 bases at V and 6 bases at J, with 14 bases in the middle. CDR3 residues: CASSPLLVGNEQFF. The CDR3 coding sequence is TGTGCCAGCAGCCCGCTGCTAGTCGGCAATGAGCAGTTCTTC.

The chain has TRBV19 and TRBJ1-5; D might be TRBD1 (6 bases). The CDR3 covers 15 residues. Germline V CDR1 and CDR2: LNHDA, SQIVND (reference sequence). With 4 bases removed from V and 0 bases from J, the gap between germline ends came to 10 bases. The CDR3 DNA follows: TGTGCCAGTAGTAAAGACAGGTATAGCAATCAGCCCCAGCATTTT. Protein product: CASSKDRYSNQPQHF.

Concerning this clone itself: The sample has other DNA sequences that encode this CDR3 too. The rearrangement joins TRBV18 to TRBJ1-1; TRBD1 matches 7 bases. CDR3 length equals 14 residues. V shed 3 bases and J 1 base; nucleotides not matched to a gene: 2. The V gene's germline CDR1 is KGHSH and CDR2 LQKENI. DNA of the CDR3: TGTGCCAGCTCACCGGACAGGAAGAACACTGAAGCTTTCTTT. Translating gives CASSPDRKNTEAFF.

This clone was counted once. The chain joins TRBV7-9 to TRBJ2-1; TRBD2 aligns across 8 bases. J was trimmed by 5 bases and V by 8 bases; bases with no gene match: 11. There are 15 residues in the CDR3. Germline lookup yields CDR1 SEHNR and CDR2 FQNEAQ (reference sequence). CDR3 sequence reads: CASLSGGSRNNEQFF. The CDR3 DNA follows: TGTGCCAGCCTAAGCGGGGGCTCCCGCAACAATGAGCAGTTCTTC.

The rearrangement uses TRBV7-3 and TRBJ2-2; D might be TRBD1 (5 bases). The germline V gene has CDR1 SGHTA and CDR2 FQGTGA. This CDR3 region has 16 residues. Between the trimmed V and J ends, which lost 4 bases and 0 bases, there was a span of 12 bases. CDR3 sequence: CASSSKGKANTGELFF. Here the CDR3 DNA reads TGTGCCAGCAGCTCTAAGGGGAAGGCGAACACCGGGGAGCTGTTTTTT.

The V and J genes are TRBV28 and TRBJ1-4, with 7 bases identical to TRBD1. Germline assignment: CDR1 MDHEN and CDR2 SYDVKM. Trimming cost V 5 bases and J 4 bases; bases outside gene matches: 7. The CDR3 covers 15 residues. CDR3 DNA: TGTGCCAGCAGTGCCCCAGGGGGGTTTAATGAAAAACTGTTTTTT. Protein product: CASSAPGGFNEKLFF.

Note on this clone: At one boundary the junction diverges from the germline segment, which might be a read error. The genes are TRBV6-1 and TRBJ1-5, with D unclear. The CDR3 extends over 14 amino acids. In germline, CDR1 is MNHNS, CDR2 SASEGT. Here the CDR3 reads CASSEGWGGQSQHF. The CDR3 DNA follows: TGTGCCAGCAGTGAAGGGTGGGGAGGTCAGTCCCAGCATTTT.

This chain uses TRBV28 with TRBJ2-7; 8 bases align to TRBD1. CDR1 MDHEN and CDR2 SYDVKM come from the germline V gene. The junction had 4 bases not matched to a gene; V was cut back by 5 bases and J by 1 base. The CDR3 spans 14 residues. The CDR3: CASSPGDRSYEQYF. The CDR3 nucleotides are TGTGCCAGCAGTCCAGGGGACAGGTCCTACGAGCAGTACTTC.

The V call is TRBV4-2, the J call TRBJ2-3; 8 bases align to TRBD2. There are 16 residues in the CDR3. CDR1 and CDR2 from the germline V gene are LGHNA and YNFKEQ. Trimming at V came to 0 bases and at J to 3 bases, leaving 5 bases not matched to a gene. The DNA for the CDR3 is TGTGCCAGCAGCCAAGATCGTGCGGGGGGAACAGATACGCAGTATTTT. Translation gives CASSQDRAGGTDTQYF.

The chain couples TRBV7-6 to TRBJ2-6, with a weak D call TRBD1 (6 bases). Trimming removed 5 bases at V and 0 bases at J, with 14 bases between. This CDR3 has 17 residues. Germline values: CDR1 SGHVS, CDR2 FNYEAQ. CDR3 nucleotide sequence: TGTGCCAGCAGCGCGGACAGCCGAAGCTCTGGGGCCAACGTCCTGACTTTC. Translation gives CASSADSRSSGANVLTF. The whole variable domain, filled in from reference TRBV7-6 and TRBJ2-6, reads GAGVSQSPRYKVTKRGQDVALRCDPISGHVSLYWYRQALGQGPEFLTYFNYEAQQDKSGLPNDRFSAERPEGSISTLTIQRTEQRDSAMYRCASSADSRSSGANVLTFGAGSRLTVL.

V usage is TRBV28 and J usage is TRBJ2-5, with TRBD1 matching 11 bases. Germline values: CDR1 MDHEN, CDR2 SYDVKM. The junction had 10 bases not matched to a gene; V was cut back by 6 bases and J by 4 bases. This CDR3 spans 16 amino acids. CDR3 protein: CASSLSGTGGRETQYF. The CDR3 region has the DNA TGTGCCAGCAGCCTTAGTGGGACAGGGGGAAGAGAGACCCAGTACTTC.

This chain uses TRBV2 with TRBJ2-1; no clear D gene. Trimming stripped 2 bases from V and 8 bases from J, with 10 bases between. CDR1 SNHLY and CDR2 FYNNEI come from the germline V gene. The CDR3 consists of 13 residues. DNA of the CDR3: TGTGCCAGCAGTGAACTCGGAGCCCATGAGCAGTTCTTC. It is translated as CASSELGAHEQFF.

The chain has TRBV7-9 and TRBJ1-5; D might be TRBD1 (6 bases). V lost 2 bases, J lost 4 bases, and 9 bases lay in between. This CDR3 comprises 14 residues. Germline loops: CDR1 SEHNR, CDR2 FQNEAQ (reference sequence). The CDR3 reads CASSLSQGNQPQHF. The DNA for the CDR3 is TGTGCCAGCAGCTTAAGCCAGGGGAATCAGCCCCAGCATTTT.

V is TRBV11-3 and J is TRBJ2-6, with a possible D match to TRBD1 (6 bases). The CDR3 loop spans 18 amino acids. V was trimmed by 3 bases and J by 0 bases, leaving 15 bases between them. CDR1 is SGHNT, CDR2 YENEEA, per germline. In nucleotides, the CDR3 is TGTGCCAGCAGCTTCGACAGGAAAACTTTCTCTGGGGCCAACGTCCTGACTTTC. Protein sequence: CASSFDRKTFSGANVLTF.

The chain combines TRBV21-1 with TRBJ1-5; the DNA was not used to check the table's D call, TRBD1. TRBV21-1 is a recognized pseudogene. The CDR3 loop spans 17 amino acids. The CDR3 DNA reads as TGTGCCAGCAGCAAAAATCTTCTGGACATCCTAAATCAGCCCCAGCATTTT. Translated: CASSKNLLDILNQPQHF.

The chain is built from TRBV5-6 and TRBJ2-7; tentatively, D is TRBD2 (6 bases). V gave up 4 bases and J gave up 0 bases, with 14 bases separating them. This CDR3 has 15 amino acids. Germline V gene lookup returns CDR1 SGHDT and CDR2 YYEEEE. The CDR3 is CASSAGPMSSYEQYF. The CDR3 nucleotides are TGTGCCAGCAGCGCGGGACCGATGAGCTCCTACGAGCAGTACTTC.

This rearrangement joins TRBV5-1 to TRBJ2-7, with D unresolved. V gave up 0 bases and J gave up 7 bases, with 11 bases separating them. Germline V gene lookup returns CDR1 SGHRS and CDR2 YFSETQ. There are 13 residues in the CDR3. The CDR3 sequence is CASSLAGSEEQYF. The CDR3 nucleotides are TGCGCCAGCAGCTTGGCCGGGTCGGAGGAGCAGTACTTC.

The CDR3 region has the DNA TGTGCCAGCTCACAAGGGACAGGGGTAGATCAGCCCCAGCATTTT. It codes for CASSQGTGVDQPQHF. The chain carries TRBV18 and TRBJ1-5; 10 bases fit TRBD1. V was clipped by 4 bases and J by 5 bases; unmatched bases: 5. The CDR3 runs to 15 residues. Germline CDR1 and CDR2: KGHSH and LQKENI.

This sequence joins TRBV19 and TRBJ2-7, with D possibly TRBD2 on 6 matching bases. This CDR3 has 16 amino acids. V was clipped by 3 bases and J by 0 bases, with 15 bases between them. Germline-derived CDR1 and CDR2 are LNHDA and SQIVND (reference sequence). This CDR3 reads CASSIKGGAASYEQYF. In nucleotides, the CDR3 is TGTGCCAGTAGTATCAAGGGAGGCGCGGCCTCCTACGAGCAGTACTTC.

This clone has only one observation. The V gene is TRBV2, the J gene TRBJ2-7; tentatively, D is TRBD1 (5 bases). Trimming took off 8 bases at V and 0 bases at J, with 17 bases between the two ends. CDR1 and CDR2 (germline): SNHLY, FYNNEI. CDR3 length equals 15 residues. The CDR3 is CASRGTGSSSYEQYF. The CDR3 DNA reads as TGTGCCAGCCGAGGAACAGGCTCGAGCTCCTACGAGCAGTACTTC.

The CDR3 coding sequence is TGCGCCAGCAGCCCGACAGGGGTCGCGAACACCGGGGAGCTGTTTTTT. It codes for CASSPTGVANTGELFF. The gene calls are TRBV5-1 and TRBJ2-2; 8 bases align to TRBD1. From germline, CDR1 is SGHRS and CDR2 YFSETQ. V lost 4 bases and J lost 0; bases outside the gene matches: 5. The CDR3 consists of 16 residues.

The gene calls are TRBV25-1 and TRBJ2-5; weak D call: TRBD2 (6 bases). The germline V gene has CDR1 MGHDK and CDR2 SYGVNS. V was clipped by 6 bases and J by 5 bases, with 19 bases between them. This CDR3 is built from 15 residues. CDR3 sequence reads: CASRPSRGAHETQYF. The CDR3 nucleotides are TGTGCCAGCAGGCCCTCGCGGGGCGCACATGAGACCCAGTACTTC.

The chain combines TRBV2 with TRBJ2-7; D is uncertain. The CDR3 runs 11 residues. Trimming removed 8 bases at V and 2 bases at J, with 7 bases between. Germline V CDR1 and CDR2: SNHLY, FYNNEI. For the CDR3, the DNA is TGTGCCAGCCGGGTGACCTACGAGCAGTACTTC. Translated: CASRVTYEQYF.

The V call is TRBV7-8, the J call TRBJ2-3, with D tentatively TRBD2 (7 bases). Germline CDR1 and CDR2: SGHVS and FQNEAQ. Trimming pared 1 base from V and 5 bases from J, leaving 25 bases between. The CDR3 is 19 amino acids. The CDR3 region is CASSLGLIGGGPSRDTQYF. The DNA for the CDR3 is TGTGCCAGCAGCTTAGGGTTAATAGGGGGAGGGCCCTCTAGAGATACGCAGTATTTT.

In DNA form, the CDR3 reads TGTGCCACCTCTCAGGGGGGCCTGGACGAGCAGTACTTC. It specifies CATSQGGLDEQYF. This chain joins TRBV19 and TRBJ2-7; a possible D gene is TRBD1 (7 bases). V was trimmed by 10 bases and J by 5 bases, leaving 18 bases between them. The germline gives CDR1 LNHDA, CDR2 SQIVND (reference sequence). The CDR3 length is 13 residues. The variable domain in full, completed from reference TRBV19 and TRBJ2-7, reads DGGITQSPKYLFRKEGQNVTLSCEQNLNHDAMYWYRQDPGQGLRLIYYSQIVNDFQKGDIAEGYSVSREKKESFPLTVTSAQKNPTAFYLCATSQGGLDEQYFGPGTRLTVT.

V and J are TRBV15 and TRBJ1-2, with D perhaps TRBD1 (6 bases). The CDR3 covers 14 residues. The germline V and J ends were trimmed by 10 bases and 6 bases, with 21 bases remaining between them. Germline V lookup: CDR1 LNHNV, CDR2 YYDKDF (reference sequence). The CDR3, as DNA: TGTGCCATACAACACCTAGGGGGAGATAATGGCTACACCTTC. Residues: CAIQHLGGDNGYTF.

This sequence joins TRBV29-1 and TRBJ1-3; no definite D call. The CDR3 totals 13 residues. Germline lookup yields CDR1 SQVTM and CDR2 ANQGSEA. V lost 3 bases and J 4 bases, leaving 10 bases between the germline ends. CDR3: CSVEALEGNTIYF. The CDR3, as DNA: TGCAGCGTTGAGGCCTTGGAGGGAAACACCATATATTTT.

The chain carries TRBV15 and TRBJ1-1, with no clear D. V gave up 0 bases and J gave up 6 bases, with 11 bases separating them. CDR3 length: 14 residues. Germline loops: CDR1 LNHNV, CDR2 YYDKDF (reference sequence). Here the CDR3 reads CATSRDRRSAEAFF. The CDR3 DNA follows: TGTGCCACCAGCAGAGATAGGAGGTCCGCTGAAGCTTTCTTT.

This rearrangement joins TRBV14 to TRBJ2-1, with unresolved D. The CDR3 is made up of 11 amino acids. Germline assignment: CDR1 SGHDN and CDR2 FVKESK. Trimming took 1 base from V and 10 from J, leaving 5 bases between them. The CDR3, as DNA: TGTGCCAGCAGCCAAGTGTCGGAGCAGTTCTTC. It encodes CASSQVSEQFF.